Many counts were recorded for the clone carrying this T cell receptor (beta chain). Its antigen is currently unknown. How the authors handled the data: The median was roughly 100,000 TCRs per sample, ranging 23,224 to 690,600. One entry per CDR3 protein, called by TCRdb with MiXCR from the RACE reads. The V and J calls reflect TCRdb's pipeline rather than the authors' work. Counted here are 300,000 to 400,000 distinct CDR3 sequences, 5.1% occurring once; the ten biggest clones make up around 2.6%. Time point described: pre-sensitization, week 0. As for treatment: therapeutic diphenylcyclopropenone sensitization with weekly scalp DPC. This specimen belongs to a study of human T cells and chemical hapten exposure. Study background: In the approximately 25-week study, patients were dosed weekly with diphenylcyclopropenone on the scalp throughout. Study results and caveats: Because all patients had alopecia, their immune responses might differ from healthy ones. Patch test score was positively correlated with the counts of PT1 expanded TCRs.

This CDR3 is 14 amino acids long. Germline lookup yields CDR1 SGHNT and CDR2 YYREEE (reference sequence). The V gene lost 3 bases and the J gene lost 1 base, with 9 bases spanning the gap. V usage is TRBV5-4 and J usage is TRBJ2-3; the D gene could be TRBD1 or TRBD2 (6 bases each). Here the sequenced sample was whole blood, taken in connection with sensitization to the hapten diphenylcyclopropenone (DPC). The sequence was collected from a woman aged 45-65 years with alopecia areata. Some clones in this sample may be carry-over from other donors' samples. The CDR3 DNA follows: TGTGCCAGCAGCTGGGGGGCAGGCACAGATACGCAGTATTTT. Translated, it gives CASSWGAGTDTQYF.